Included here is one T cell receptor beta chain sequence, with context. Its antigen remains unidentified. This sample is part of a study of chemoradiotherapy in HPV16-positive cancers. Study-wide results and caveats: Non-HPV-specific T cells did not expand in tumors during treatment, whereas candidate HPV-specific clones and E7-related motifs did. Better recurrence-free survival went with HPV-responsive T-cell expansion in HPV16-positive patients. Only two HPV16-positive patients supplied the functional HPV-specificity definition.

The CDR3 extends over 17 amino acids. Sequencing was performed with immunoSEQ multiplex PCR; in TCRdb, only in-frame clones are kept and a portion is missing. The sample shows 6,500 or so clones, 80% to 90% of them seen only once. This sequence joins TRBV21-1 and TRBJ1-3. TRBV21-1 is annotated as a pseudogene. The sequences come from tumor tissue, collected from a patient who underwent chemoradiotherapy. This clonotype was sampled from a human donor with HPV-associated anogenital cancer. CDR3 sequence (DNA): TGTGCCAGCAGCTCACGGACCCTAGGACTCTCTGGAAACACCATATATTTT. Its translation: CASSSRTLGLSGNTIYF.